These T cell receptor beta chains were read from a single sample in a study of ipilimumab plus nivolumab after autologous stem cell transplantation. Measured with immunoSEQ multiplex PCR; TCRdb has only the in-frame clones, and not every one. The sample has fewer than 95,000 clones; nearly 85% are singletons. The specimen comprised PBMCs, sampled in a trial of ipilimumab plus nivolumab as post-transplant consolidation. The receptors derive from a male donor with diffuse large B-cell lymphoma. The CDR3 runs from the conserved cysteine through the conserved F or W. D genes are given only for firm matches. Where a row states a size, it is once, few, many or the class of an expanded clone; other rows omit it.

NA,17,TRBJ1-5,NA,TRBV2,TGTGCCAGCAGCCCACAGGTTTTTTTGGGCTTCAATCAGCCCCAGCATTTT,CASSPQVFLGFNQPQHF
NA,14,TRBJ1-5,NA,TRBV18,TGTGCCAGCTCATATCGGGACAGCAATCAGCCCCAGCATTTT,CASSYRDSNQPQHF
few,11,TRBJ1-1,NA,TRBV30,TGTGCCTGGAGCAGGGGTACTGAAGCTTTCTTT,CAWSRGTEAFF
NA,15,TRBJ2-5,TRBD2,TRBV18,TGTGCCAGCTCACCACCATCCAGCGGGGGGGAGACCCAGTACTTC,CASSPPSSGGETQYF
NA,16,TRBJ2-3,TRBD2,TRBV5-6,TGTGCCAGCAGCCCCGGGACTAGCGGGGGGGGAGCTACGCAGTATTTT,CASSPGTSGGGATQYF
once,13,TRBJ1-5,NA,TRBV14,TGTGCCAGCAGCCAAGGAACAGGTCAGCCCCAGCATTTT,CASSQGTGQPQHF
NA,16,TRBJ1-5,TRBD1,TRBV7-6,TGTGCCAGCAGCTTGGGACAGGGGGGACTCAATCAGCCCCAGCATTTT,CASSLGQGGLNQPQHF
NA,13,TRBJ2-5,NA,TRBV5-1,TGCGCCAGCAACGACGGGGGCTGGGAGACCCAGTACTTC,CASNDGGWETQYF
NA,11,TRBJ1-2,NA,TRBV7-2,TGTGCCTTGAGGAGATCGGGGGGCTACACCTTC,CALRRSGGYTF
NA,14,TRBJ1-2,NA,TRBV5-4,TGTGCCAGCAGCTCCGCAGGGTTTGGCTATGGCTACACCTTC,CASSSAGFGYGYTF
NA,18,TRBJ2-3,TRBD2,TRBV5-6,TGTGCCAGCAGCTTGGACCGGGGGGGCCTGGCTGGCACAGATACGCAGTATTTT,CASSLDRGGLAGTDTQYF
NA,14,TRBJ1-1,NA,TRBV6-5,TGTGCCAGCAGTTCGAAAAGGGGCAGGGAAGGAGCTTTCTTT,CASSSKRGREGAFF
NA,14,TRBJ2-7,NA,TRBV15,TGTGCCACCAGCAGAGATCGGCGGGGGCGGGAGCAGTACTTC,CATSRDRRGREQYF
NA,14,TRBJ1-1,NA,TRBV10-3,TGTGCCATCAGCGAAGCGGGGTCTCGCTTCGGAGCTTTCTTT,CAISEAGSRFGAFF
few,14,TRBJ2-3,TRBD2,TRBV5-1,TGCGCCAGCAGCTTGGGGGACTACACAGATACGCAGTATTTT,CASSLGDYTDTQYF
NA,14,TRBJ2-5,NA,TRBV7-9,TGTGCCAGCAGCTTGCGAGGGGGGCGAGAGACCCAGTACTTC,CASSLRGGRETQYF
NA,13,TRBJ1-2,NA,TRBV10-1,TGCGCCAGCAGTGAGTCCAGGGACTATGGCTACACCTTC,CASSESRDYGYTF
NA,16,TRBJ2-3,NA,TRBV7-8,TGTGCCAGCAGCGAGGGTGGGGGCAGAAGCACAGATACGCAGTATTTT,CASSEGGGRSTDTQYF
few,15,TRBJ1-1,NA,TRBV6-5,TGTGCCAGCACCCCACCTGCAGGCTTGAACACTGAAGCTTTCTTT,CASTPPAGLNTEAFF
NA,15,TRBJ1-4,TRBD1,TRBV6-1,TGTGCCAGCAATGGACAGGGACCAAGCGGTGAAAAACTGTTTTTT,CASNGQGPSGEKLFF
NA,16,TRBJ2-1,NA,TRBV6-1,TGTGCCAGCAGTGCCGTTAGCGGAGGTACACTCAATGAGCAGTTCTTC,CASSAVSGGTLNEQFF
NA,13,TRBJ2-1,NA,TRBV27,TGTGCCAGCAGTTTGGGGGGTTACAATGAGCAGTTCTTC,CASSLGGYNEQFF
NA,15,TRBJ2-2,TRBD2,TRBV19,TGTGCCAGTAATGGAGGGACTAGAGGTGCCGGGGAGCTGTTTTTT,CASNGGTRGAGELFF
NA,17,TRBJ2-1,TRBD2,TRBV7-2,TGTGCCAGCAGCTGGAAGAGAGGGACTAGCGGGGATCATGAGCAGTTCTTC,CASSWKRGTSGDHEQFF
NA,14,TRBJ2-7,TRBD1,TRBV2,TGTGCCAGCAGTGAACGGGACAGGGGTAGGGAGCAGTACTTC,CASSERDRGREQYF
NA,12,TRBJ1-2,NA,TRBV9,TGTGCCAGCAGCGTAGACAACTATGGCTACACCTTC,CASSVDNYGYTF
NA,16,TRBJ2-1,NA,TRBV18,TGTGCCAGCTCATCTGTACAGATCCTCTCCTACAATGAGCAGTTCTTC,CASSSVQILSYNEQFF
NA,16,TRBJ1-1,NA,TRBV19,TGTGCCAGTAGGAGCCAGCCAGGGTTAGGGGACACTGAAGCTTTCTTT,CASRSQPGLGDTEAFF
NA,13,TRBJ1-5,NA,TRBV10-3,TGTGCCATCAGTGAGTCGAAAGCTGAGCCCCAGCATTTT,CAISESKAEPQHF
NA,17,TRBJ1-1,TRBD1,TRBV5-1,TGCGCCAGCAGCTTGGAACTGGGACAGCTCATGAACACTGAAGCTTTCTTT,CASSLELGQLMNTEAFF
NA,14,TRBJ1-2,NA,TRBV5-6,TGTGCCAGCAGCTTCCAAGGGGGTTTAGGTGGCTACACCTTC,CASSFQGGLGGYTF
NA,13,TRBJ1-6,NA,TRBV6-5,TGTGCCAGCAGTTACGACAGTAATTCACCCCTCCACTTT,CASSYDSNSPLHF
NA,16,TRBJ1-5,TRBD1,TRBV27,TGTGCCAGCAGAGCAGAACAGGGGGCGAGCAATCAGCCCCAGCATTTT,CASRAEQGASNQPQHF
NA,16,TRBJ2-7,NA,TRBV15,TGTGCCACCAGCAGAGATCTGAGGAGGAGCTCCTACGAGCAGTACTTC,CATSRDLRRSSYEQYF
NA,15,TRBJ2-1,TRBD2,TRBV4-1,TGCGCCAGCAGCCAACTAGGACTAGCGGGGGGCGAGCAGTTCTTC,CASSQLGLAGGEQFF
medium-sized,15,TRBJ2-3,TRBD2,TRBV6-6,TGTGCCAGCAGTCGGTGGCGGGGGGGTACAGATACGCAGTATTTT,CASSRWRGGTDTQYF
NA,15,TRBJ2-2,NA,TRBV7-9,TGTGCCAGCAGGCAAGACTACGCGAACACCGGGGAGCTGTTTTTT,CASRQDYANTGELFF
NA,13,TRBJ2-2,NA,TRBV5-6,TGTGCCAGCAGCTTATCTCTCACCGGGGAGCTGTTTTTT,CASSLSLTGELFF
NA,13,TRBJ1-5,NA,TRBV6-1,TGTGCCAGCACCCAACGACACCCGGAGCCCCAGCATTTT,CASTQRHPEPQHF
NA,16,TRBJ1-1,NA,TRBV5-1,TGCGCCAGCAGCTCTGCGGACGTTGATGGGAACACTGAAGCTTTCTTT,CASSSADVDGNTEAFF
few,16,TRBJ2-1,TRBD2,TRBV2,TGTGCCAGCAGCCCCTTTCTAGCGGGGGGGCTCGATGAGCAGTTCTTC,CASSPFLAGGLDEQFF
once,14,TRBJ2-3,TRBD1,TRBV6-5,TGTGCCAGCAGACAGGGACAGAACACAGATACGCAGTATTTT,CASRQGQNTDTQYF
few,13,TRBJ1-2,NA,TRBV10-3,TGTGCCATCAGTGAAATCCCAGGGCTCGGCTACACCTTC,CAISEIPGLGYTF
NA,13,TRBJ1-2,NA,TRBV19,TGTGCCAGTACCCAAGACGGCTTGCGTGGCTACACCTTC,CASTQDGLRGYTF
NA,14,TRBJ1-1,NA,TRBV6-5,TGTGCCAGCAGACCGGATAGGGGACACACTGAAGCTTTCTTT,CASRPDRGHTEAFF
NA,16,TRBJ1-2,TRBD1,TRBV5-5,TGTGCCAGCAGCTTGGACACCGGGACAGGGATCTATGGCTACACCTTC,CASSLDTGTGIYGYTF
once,16,TRBJ1-4,NA,TRBV9,TGTGCCAGCAGCCCTCGTGAGGGCACGGGTGATGAAAAACTGTTTTTT,CASSPREGTGDEKLFF
NA,14,TRBJ2-5,NA,TRBV6-1,TGTGCCAGCAGTTCCCGGGACTGGCAAGAGACCCAGTACTTC,CASSSRDWQETQYF
NA,15,TRBJ2-5,TRBD2,TRBV23-1,TGCGCCAGCAGTCTAGCCAGCGGGGGGGTTGGGACCCAGTACTTC,CASSLASGGVGTQYF